The source of this TCR beta chain is a study of shared clonotypes between healthy human individuals (dated by TCRdb to the early 2020s). With respect to the entire study: Three men and a couple of women, aged 18 to 49 years, made up the cohort. Per donor, three plates each were used for CD4 naive and CD4 memory, two for CD8 naive, and one for CD8 memory. The study deeply sequenced blood TCR repertoires of about 5 healthy adults to estimate repertoire size and the extent of clonotype sharing between individuals. To increase sequencing depth and limit assay-specific biases, different laboratories used diverse techniques to prepare libraries and sequence TCR repertoires. Each donor's leukapheresis produced roughly between roughly 0.94 and 9.5 billion PBMCs.

From its cysteine to its phenylalanine, the CDR3 spans 15 amino acids. Only the CDR3 DNA is retained, 45 bases long and in frame from the first base. V sheds 7 bases and J sheds 0 bases, leaving 12 bases between their ends. From a lookup of the germline V gene, CDR1 and CDR2 are SNHLY and FYNNEI. The paper as a whole reports these results and caveats: Sampling was limited to blood, and TCR repertoires in tissue likely differ from TCR repertoires in blood. Incomplete sequencing was indicated by rarefaction of sorted-subset datasets, despite the large sequencing depth. Pairwise subsampling led to the expectation that sequencing depth would affect the degree of clonotype sharing among donors. When a few donors were compared, the shared fraction of clonotypes was around 4.6% for naive CD4, 3% to 4% for naive CD8, 2.3% for memory CD4, and roughly 0.43% for memory CD8. Compared with non-shared clonotypes, clonotypes shared by all four sorted-subset donors had higher generation probabilities. Naive subsets generally had larger estimated clonotype richness than memory subsets. The small number of donors limited the genetic and exposure-history diversity represented.

Points on this clone: This clone's antigen is unknown. Base-call qualities are not available, and no considerably larger clone is one nucleotide away.

TCR CDR3 regions were amplified from genomic DNA by multiplex PCR using the deep immunoSEQ assay. For each cell subset, the extracted genomic DNA was distributed evenly across all wells of several immunoSEQ 96-well plates, and each plate served as one replicate. For sorted subsets, about 0.2 ug genomic DNA, equal to tens of thousands of T cell genomes, was loaded into each replicate PCR. Purified libraries were quantified with a Qubit 3.0 fluorometer, sized on a Bioanalyzer 2100, and re-quantified with the KAPA Library Quantification kit. Every immunoSEQ 96-well plate was sequenced on a dedicated single-read 150-cycle Illumina NextSeq 550 flow cell. The study's own analysis went as follows. Because only junctional sequences without quality scores were contained in the immunoSEQ output, filtering matching that applied to full-length reads could not be performed. Sequences were annotated with PyIR, a Python wrapper for IgBLAST v1.9, and V/J genes and CDR3 were assigned using IMGT germline references. Reads with weak V/J assignments (E-value above 1e-6), missing CDR3, stop codons, out-of-frame junctions, or ambiguous translated residues were removed. V3J clonotypes were defined as sequences sharing the same inferred V gene, J gene, and CDR3 amino acid sequence. To compute the percentage overlap between repertoires, the number of shared unique clonotypes was divided by the size of the smaller repertoire. Three approaches were used to assess repertoire richness: RTK rarefaction, the Chao1 estimator, and Recon v2.1 estimates of unobserved clonotypes. For all TCRbeta clonotypes obtained by the gDNA method from a few donors, generation probabilities were computed with OLGA. TCRdb took this table from immuneACCESS and kept in-frame rearrangements with V and J called. Such tables lack part of the clones; where checked against another copy, unresolved V genes explain under half of the gap, and the rest is unexplained. Clonal size and the V and J genes are those of that table, whereas D and trimming came from the DNA. This sample comprises about 2 million clones, less than 95% of them detected only once. The top ten clonotypes cover approximately 1.2% of the sample.

CD8 naive samples were obtained by positive selection for CCR7 among CD45RO-negative cells, yielding a CD45RA+CCR7+ population from which TemRA cells were excluded. Donors were healthy HIV-negative adults with no recently reported acute infections or vaccinations. Every donor was a Caucasian adult residing in Nashville, Tennessee, USA. Blood was collected by leukapheresis, and PBMCs were isolated by Ficoll-Histopaque density gradient centrifugation and then cryopreserved in liquid nitrogen vapor phase. Analytical flow cytometry was used to check the purity and quantity of every magnetically sorted T cell population. Each sorted fraction had its genomic DNA isolated and then quantified by UV absorbance on a Nanodrop 2000c.

In this chain, TRBV2 is recombined with TRBJ1-4; the D gene remains uncertain. The sequenced sample was naive CD8+ T cells sorted from blood. The sample's cell subset or site label is to be understood as: CD45RA+CCR7+. The receptor was derived from a young man in good health. The CDR3 amino acid sequence is: CASNGLASTNEKLFF. In nucleotide form, the sequence is TGTGCCAGCAATGGGTTGGCATCAACTAATGAAAAACTGTTTTTT.